Listed below are T cell receptor beta chains from one sample, sequenced in a study of blood T cell repertoires in COVID-19. This table comes from immunoSEQ multiplex PCR, and its TCRdb copy is limited to in-frame clones, with some not included. The sample gives fewer than 300,000 clones, approximately 88% of which show up once; 0.95% to 1.5% is in the top ten. Sequencing was done on a sample of PBMCs or T cells enriched from blood (not recorded which). These TCRs come from a woman aged 40 to 50 with acute COVID-19. Both conserved end residues are part of each CDR3. D genes are given only for firm matches. Clone sizes are given selectively: once, few, many, or a class where the clone is expanded.

>13|TRBV11-3|TRBJ1-2|-|-
CASSRDTNYGYTF
TGTGCCAGCAGCAGAGATACTAACTATGGCTACACCTTC
>15|TRBV7-9|TRBJ1-1|-|-
CASSLGLGGSTEAFF
TGTGCCAGCAGCTTAGGGTTAGGGGGTTCCACTGAAGCTTTCTTT
>15|TRBV30|TRBJ2-3|-|-
CAWSQLARGGDTQYF
TGTGCCTGGAGCCAGCTAGCTCGCGGCGGGGATACGCAGTATTTT
>15|TRBV6-5|TRBJ1-2|TRBD1|-
CASSSGGGGNYGYTF
TGTGCCAGCAGTTCAGGGGGCGGCGGCAACTATGGCTACACCTTC
>14|TRBV7-3|TRBJ2-2|-|-
CASRPTGYSGELFF
TGTGCCAGCAGGCCAACAGGGTATTCCGGGGAGCTGTTTTTT
>15|TRBV20-1|TRBJ2-5|TRBD2|-
CSASDHLAGEETQYF
TGCAGTGCTAGTGACCACCTAGCGGGTGAAGAGACCCAGTACTTC
>14|TRBV29-1|TRBJ1-1|TRBD1|-
CSVDRQGAYTEAFF
TGCAGCGTTGACAGACAGGGGGCCTACACTGAAGCTTTCTTT
>13|TRBV2|TRBJ1-1|-|-
CARKTVMNTEAFF
TGTGCCAGAAAGACAGTAATGAACACTGAAGCTTTCTTT
>14|TRBV5-6|TRBJ1-2|-|-
CASSLGEESYGYTF
TGTGCCAGCAGCTTGGGGGAGGAGTCCTATGGCTACACCTTC
>17|TRBV15|TRBJ2-1|TRBD2|-
CATSSGLASISYNEQFF
TGTGCCACCAGCTCAGGACTAGCGTCTATCTCGTACAATGAGCAGTTCTTC
>16|TRBV18|TRBJ2-1|-|-
CASSPGSDTTYNEQFF
TGTGCCAGCTCACCAGGTAGCGACACCACCTACAATGAGCAGTTCTTC
>15|TRBV27|TRBJ1-2|TRBD1|once
CASSLSGTVNYGYTF
TGTGCCAGCAGTTTATCCGGGACAGTAAACTATGGCTACACCTTC
>13|TRBV7-2|TRBJ1-1|-|-
CASSRMGARGTFF
TGTGCCAGCAGCAGGATGGGAGCGCGGGGAACTTTCTTT
>15|TRBV30|TRBJ1-1|TRBD1|-
CAWSTGERMNTEAFF
TGTGCCTGGAGTACAGGGGAACGGATGAACACTGAAGCTTTCTTT
>16|TRBV10-1|TRBJ2-3|-|-
CASSDRGAALTDTQYF
TGCGCCAGCAGTGATCGGGGGGCCGCTCTCACAGATACGCAGTATTTT
>15|TRBV24-1|TRBJ2-1|-|-
CATSDSRDIYNEQFF
TGTGCCACCAGTGATTCACGGGACATATACAATGAGCAGTTCTTC
>16|TRBV6-1|TRBJ1-1|TRBD1|once
CASSEQTGLVNTEAFF
TGTGCCAGCAGTGAGCAGACAGGGCTGGTGAACACTGAAGCTTTCTTT
>17|TRBV18|TRBJ1-3|-|-
CASSLFSTGHSGNTIYF
TGTGCCAGCTCACTCTTCTCGACAGGCCACTCTGGAAACACCATATATTTT
>13|TRBV7-7|TRBJ1-1|TRBD1|-
CASSLTGETEAFF
TGTGCTAGCAGCTTAACAGGGGAAACTGAAGCTTTCTTT
>15|TRBV18|TRBJ1-1|-|-
CASSLNRVMNTEAFF
TGTGCCAGCTCACTCAACAGGGTCATGAACACTGAAGCTTTCTTT
>15|TRBV4-1|TRBJ2-7|-|-
CASSRDQGSSYEQYF
TGCGCCAGCAGCCGCGACCAGGGGAGCTCCTACGAGCAGTACTTC
>18|TRBV15|TRBJ1-2|TRBD1|-
CATSRDSPGGQGARGYTF
TGTGCCACCAGCAGAGATTCGCCTGGGGGACAGGGGGCGCGGGGCTACACCTTC
>14|TRBV25-1|TRBJ1-2|TRBD1|few
CASWTGTSNYGYTF
TGTGCCAGTTGGACAGGGACCTCTAACTATGGCTACACCTTC
>14|TRBV2|TRBJ1-2|-|-
CASRIAAFDYGYTF
TGTGCCAGCAGAATAGCGGCTTTTGACTATGGCTACACCTTC
>17|TRBV15|TRBJ1-1|TRBD1|-
CATSRVFRQGTHTEAFF
TGTGCCACCAGCAGAGTTTTTCGACAGGGGACGCACACTGAAGCTTTCTTT
>15|TRBV2|TRBJ2-1|TRBD2|-
CASTEGGRAGIEQFF
TGTGCCAGCACCGAGGGCGGGAGGGCCGGTATTGAGCAGTTCTTC
>13|TRBV30|TRBJ2-7|TRBD2|-
CAWSVSGSYEQYF
TGTGCCTGGAGTGTAAGCGGGAGCTACGAGCAGTACTTC
>14|TRBV5-1|TRBJ2-7|-|-
CASSLVGGTYEQYF
TGCGCCAGCAGCTTGGTGGGCGGGACCTACGAGCAGTACTTC
>13|TRBV3-1/TRBV3-2|TRBJ1-1|-|-
CASSQGRAGVAFF
TGTGCCAGCAGCCAAGGGCGAGCAGGGGTAGCTTTCTTT
>13|TRBV13|TRBJ1-2|TRBD1|few
CASGQGVHYGYTF
TGTGCCAGCGGACAGGGGGTACACTATGGCTACACCTTC
>16|TRBV7-7|TRBJ2-1|TRBD2|-
CASSLVAGEGINEQFF
TGTGCTAGCAGCTTAGTAGCGGGAGAAGGTATCAATGAGCAGTTCTTC
>15|TRBV7-6|TRBJ1-6|TRBD1|-
CASSLGTGKRSPLHF
TGTGCCAGCAGCTTAGGGACAGGGAAACGTTCACCCCTCCACTTT
>14|TRBV27|TRBJ1-3|-|-
CASSLAGAGNTIYF
TGTGCCAGCAGTTTAGCAGGGGCAGGAAACACCATATATTTT
>18|TRBV27|TRBJ2-3|-|-
CASRPMAGAPPSTDTQYF
TGTGCCAGCAGGCCCATGGCGGGGGCGCCCCCGAGCACAGATACGCAGTATTTT
>14|TRBV24-1|TRBJ1-4|TRBD1|-
CATSPGTGAEKLFF
TGTGCCACCAGTCCCGGGACAGGGGCCGAAAAACTGTTTTTT
>17|TRBV19|TRBJ2-1|-|-
CASSIVLGGSSYNEQFF
TGTGCCAGTAGTATAGTTCTTGGGGGGAGCTCCTACAATGAGCAGTTCTTC
>14|TRBV30|TRBJ2-2|TRBD1|few
CAWARDSNTGELFF
TGTGCCTGGGCGAGGGACAGTAACACCGGGGAGCTGTTTTTT